This T cell receptor (beta chain) was identified during a study of radiation and T cells in renal cell carcinoma. In its sample, this clone was seen once. Its antigen remains unidentified. CDR3 length: 15 amino acids. V shed 2 bases and J 2 bases; nucleotides not matched to a gene: 7. CDR1 is GTSNPN, CDR2 SVGIG, per germline (reference sequence). Using immunoSEQ multiplex PCR, the repertoire was profiled, and TCRdb retains in-frame clones only, with some absent. The repertoire holds 100,000 to 150,000 clones, with around 81% as singletons. Time point described: blood 2 weeks post-SBRT. Treatment indicated: 15 Gy SBRT to primary tumor, nephrectomy 4 weeks later. Blood was sampled at baseline, 2 weeks and 4 weeks after SBRT. Clear cell pathology was present in this patient's renal cell carcinoma. Study outcomes and limitations: Baseline intratumoral clonotype presence is unknown without pretreatment biopsies. In blood, top tumor clones expanded by 2 weeks, shrinking by 4.

The genes are TRBV30 and TRBJ2-7; 9 positions agree with TRBD1. The receptor was isolated from a man aged 50 to 59 with renal cell carcinoma. The sample was blood, taken from a patient whose treatment included radiotherapy and nephrectomy. DNA for the CDR3: TGTGCCTGGAGTCGGGTCGGGACAGGGACCTACGAGCAGTACTTC. Translation: CAWSRVGTGTYEQYF.